This record covers a single T cell receptor (beta chain). This entry is derived from a study of sequential checkpoint blockade in melanoma. Produced via immunoSEQ multiplex PCR; TCRdb's table is partial and in-frame only. In the table there are fewer than 40,000 clones, 88% of which are singletons. The CDR3 covers 16 residues. In germline, CDR1 is SEHNR, CDR2 FQNEAQ (reference sequence). Trimming removed 5 bases from V and 0 bases from J; junction bases left unmatched: 6. Specified treatment: randomized to nivolumab then ipilimumab (arm A) or the reverse (arm B). Sorted cells were live CD3+CD8+, lacking CD19 and CD56, from PBMCs.

The specimen was CD8+ T cells sorted from blood (inferred from file names), collected from a patient given nivolumab and ipilimumab in sequence. V and J are TRBV7-9 and TRBJ2-2; the match to TRBD1 covers 7 bases. This clonotype was sampled from a human donor with melanoma. The CDR3 coding sequence is TGTGCCAGCAGCACCTGGGGACAGACGAACACCGGGGAGCTGTTTTTT. It encodes CASSTWGQTNTGELFF.